The sequence of this T cell receptor (beta chain) was determined in a study of CD8 T cells in ankylosing spondylitis. Study-wide results and limits: Disease-associated clones were CD8+ and fairly uncommon in peripheral blood.

Each TCR beta library was made by quantitative 5'-RACE that incorporated molecular barcodes. In TCRdb, the 5' RACE reads were re-called with MiXCR into one record per CDR3 protein. The sample comprises a few hundred thousand distinct CDR3 sequences, around 20% of which are singletons, and around 3.2% rests with the top ten. This clonotype was observed a handful of times. Its antigen is not known. Germline V gene lookup returns CDR1 DFQATT and CDR2 SNEGSKA (reference sequence). Germline trimming cut 0 bases from V and 4 bases from J; bases unmatched to any gene: 8. The CDR3 runs 16 residues. The gene calls are TRBV20-1 and TRBJ2-2; 7 bases are shared with TRBD2. Specimen: blood, either unsorted or a sorted T cell fraction (not recorded which). The sequence was collected from a female donor with ankylosing spondylitis or in good health (not recorded which). CDR3 loop: CSARESGRVTTGELFF. The CDR3 DNA sequence: TGCAGTGCTAGAGAAAGTGGGAGGGTGACCACCGGGGAGCTGTTTTTT.